This TCR beta chain appears in the sequencing data of a study of T cells in localized non-small cell lung cancer. A word on this clone: Its antigen is still unknown.

This table comes from immunoSEQ multiplex PCR, and its TCRdb copy is limited to in-frame clones, with some not included. The sample lists about 5,100 clones; 45% were seen once. The V gene lost 5 bases and the J gene lost 7 bases, with 21 bases spanning the gap. This CDR3 contains 15 residues. Germline V CDR1 and CDR2: LNHDA, SQIVND (reference sequence). Overall study results and limits: Appearance in adjacent lung was seen for a median roughly 50 of the top 100 tumor clones. The greatest T cell clonality was found in uninvolved adjacent lung (higher than in tumor).

The chain has TRBV19 and TRBJ2-7, with D hard to call. Sequences were derived from lung tumor tissue, sampled before any cancer treatment. This clonotype originated in a man between 40 and 70 years old with stage I lung adenocarcinoma. This chain's CDR3 is CASSPSRNPSGEQYF. The CDR3 DNA follows: TGTGCCAGTAGTCCCTCAAGGAACCCCTCTGGTGAGCAGTACTTC.